The present T cell receptor beta chain was sequenced within a study of regulatory T cells in long-lasting Graves disease. Across the whole study: New Graves' disease cases had less than 3 months of antithyroid drugs. Overall study findings and caveats: The number of shared public clonotypes was higher in persistent patients (around 2,700) than new patients (over 900).

Time point given: newly diagnosed GD, antithyroid drugs for less than 3 months. RNA isolated from PBMCs was used to make the TCR library. HTBI primers from iRepertoire and Arm-PCR of CDR3 regions yielded the TCR beta libraries. TCRdb redid the calling of the multiplex PCR reads with MiXCR, one entry per CDR3 protein. The data contain under 500,000 distinct CDR3 sequences, roughly 17% of them singletons. In germline, CDR1 is SEHNR, CDR2 FQNEAQ (reference sequence). Unmatched junction bases numbered 2, after V lost 5 bases and J lost 3 bases. The length of the CDR3 is 15 residues. A few counts support this clonotype. Its antigen is not identified. The sample was also reused in another study, on T cells in Graves' hyperthyroidism and ophthalmopathy. That work contributes: Carried out on the TCR CDR3, a first-round RT-PCR used the HTBI primer set.

This material consisted of peripheral blood mononuclear cells (PBMCs), taken at new diagnosis, from a patient treated with antithyroid drugs. This clonotype originated in a woman aged 25 to 39 with Graves disease. The chain carries TRBV7-9 and TRBJ2-1; 12 bases are shared with TRBD1. The CDR3 nucleotides read TGTGCCAGCAGCGGGACAGGGGGCTACTACAATGAGCAGTTCTTC. Translating it yields CASSGTGGYYNEQFF.